The 25 T cell receptor beta chains in this list originate from one sample, sequenced in a study of blood T cell repertoires in COVID-19. Profiling relied on immunoSEQ multiplex PCR, and the TCRdb table lists in-frame clones only, not all of them. The sample has roughly 250,000 clones; approximately 89% are singletons. The sample consisted of PBMCs or T cells enriched from blood (not recorded which). All receptors derive from a woman in her thirties or forties who had been exposed to COVID-19.

This chain uses TRBV6-4 with TRBJ2-3; the match to TRBD2 covers 12 bases. The germline V gene has CDR1 MRHNA and CDR2 SNTAGT. The junction had 2 bases not matched to a gene; V was cut back by 6 bases and J by 1 base. The CDR3 sequence is 15 residues long. The DNA of the CDR3 is TGTGCCAGCAGCCGGACTAGCGGGGGCACAGATACGCAGTATTTT. This codes for CASSRTSGGTDTQYF.

The gene calls are TRBV4-2 and TRBJ2-1; tentatively, D is TRBD2 (5 bases). Trimming left V 0 bases short and J 3 bases short, with 9 bases between. The CDR3 has 15 amino acids. CDR1 is LGHNA, CDR2 YNFKEQ, per germline. The CDR3 region is CASSQETGIYNEQFF. CDR3 DNA sequence: TGTGCCAGCAGCCAAGAAACCGGGATCTACAATGAGCAGTTCTTC.

J is TRBJ2-7 and V is TRBV6-5, with D possibly being TRBD2 (5 bases). Per germline, CDR1 MNHEY and CDR2 SVGAGI. This CDR3 comprises 13 residues. Deletions cut 5 bases from V and 7 bases from J, with 15 bases between. In DNA form, the CDR3 reads TGTGCCAGCAGTCCCCTGCTTCGGACTGAGCAGTACTTC. Protein product: CASSPLLRTEQYF.

This CDR3 reads CASSSTSGWVNEQFF. CDR3 nucleotides: TGTGCCAGCAGCTCAACTAGCGGTTGGGTCAATGAGCAGTTCTTC. The chain employs TRBV11-2 and TRBJ2-1; 8 bases map to TRBD2. Looked up from germline, CDR1 is SGHAT and CDR2 is FQNNGV. V shed 4 bases and J 6 bases; nucleotides not matched to a gene: 8. The CDR3 sequence is 15 residues long.

The chain joins TRBV28 to TRBJ2-2; D gene unclear. The V gene's germline CDR1 is MDHEN and CDR2 SYDVKM. Trimming took off 4 bases at V and 4 bases at J, with 10 bases between the two ends. This CDR3 has 14 residues. CDR3 sequence reads: CASSSPGFTGELFF. The DNA for the CDR3 is TGTGCCAGCAGTTCACCGGGTTTCACCGGGGAGCTGTTTTTT.

This rearrangement joins TRBV12-3 or TRBV12-4 to TRBJ1-4, with D perhaps TRBD1 (6 bases). The CDR3 contains 12 residues. The ends were cut back, 6 bases at V and 8 bases at J, with 10 bases in the middle. CDR3 nucleotide sequence: TGTGCCAGCAGCCCGGACAGAGAAAAACTGTTTTTT. Translation: CASSPDREKLFF.

The rearrangement uses TRBV7-2 and TRBJ1-5, with TRBD1 as a possible D gene (6 bases). Germline values: CDR1 SGHTA, CDR2 FQGNSA. Trimming removed 6 bases at V and 3 bases at J, with 12 bases between. The CDR3 runs to 14 residues. This chain's CDR3 is CASRAGGPNQPQHF. The CDR3 DNA reads as TGTGCCAGCAGGGCGGGGGGGCCCAATCAGCCCCAGCATTTT. Looking up the rest from reference TRBV7-2 and TRBJ1-5 gives the full variable domain: GAGVSQSPSNKVTEKGKDVELRCDPISGHTALYWYRQSLGQGLEFLIYFQGNSAPDKSGLPSDRFSAERTGGSVSTLTIQRTQQEDSAVYLCASRAGGPNQPQHFGDGTRLSIL.

The chain is built from TRBV7-9 and TRBJ1-3; D gene ambiguous. CDR1 and CDR2 from the germline V gene are SEHNR and FQNEAQ (reference sequence). Trimming left V 6 bases short and J 5 bases short, with 20 bases between. The CDR3 runs to 16 residues. The CDR3 DNA reads TGTGCCAGCAGTTCCGCGGCGCGGGCCTCGAGAAACACCATATATTTT. Protein product: CASSSAARASRNTIYF.

The rearrangement links TRBV30 to TRBJ2-2; D is undetermined. With 0 bases removed from V and 6 bases from J, the gap between germline ends came to 11 bases. The CDR3 has 14 residues. Germline lookup yields CDR1 GTSNPN and CDR2 SVGIG (reference sequence). CDR3 loop: CAWSVPVPSGELFF. The CDR3 DNA reads TGTGCCTGGAGTGTTCCAGTCCCGTCCGGGGAGCTGTTTTTT.

The V call is TRBV28, the J call TRBJ2-7; a possible D gene is TRBD1 (5 bases). Trimming cost V 6 bases and J 3 bases, with 9 bases left between them. The CDR3 extends over 12 amino acids. Germline V gene sequence: CDR1 MDHEN, CDR2 SYDVKM. CDR3 in amino acids: CASRGRLYEQYF. As DNA, the CDR3 is TGTGCCAGCAGGGGGCGCCTCTACGAGCAGTACTTC. The variable domain in full, completed from reference TRBV28 and TRBJ2-7, reads DVKVTQSSRYLVKRTGEKVFLECVQDMDHENMFWYRQDPGLGLRLIYFSYDVKMKEKGDIPEGYSVSREKKERFSLILESASTNQTSMYLCASRGRLYEQYFGPGTRLTVT.

This clone turned up a few times. The chain recombines TRBV7-6 with TRBJ2-1; 11 bases match TRBD2. Germline-derived CDR1 and CDR2 are SGHVS and FNYEAQ. V lost 2 bases and J lost 6; bases outside the gene matches: 6. CDR3 length: 16 residues. CDR3 sequence: CASSLTIAGGVNEQFF. CDR3 nucleotide sequence: TGTGCCAGCAGCTTAACTATAGCGGGAGGGGTCAATGAGCAGTTCTTC. The whole variable domain, remainder taken from reference TRBV7-6 and TRBJ2-1, is GAGVSQSPRYKVTKRGQDVALRCDPISGHVSLYWYRQALGQGPEFLTYFNYEAQQDKSGLPNDRFSAERPEGSISTLTIQRTEQRDSAMYRCASSLTIAGGVNEQFFGPGTRLTVL.

The rearrangement links TRBV6-2 or TRBV6-3 to TRBJ1-2, with D maybe TRBD1 (6 bases). This CDR3 has 17 amino acids. V was clipped by 4 bases and J by 4 bases, with 22 bases between them. The germline V gene encodes CDR1 MNHEY and CDR2 SVGEGT. The CDR3 is CASSSRGDLRGLYGYTF. CDR3 nucleotides: TGTGCCAGCAGTTCCAGGGGAGACTTAAGAGGTCTCTATGGCTACACCTTC.

V and J are TRBV28 and TRBJ1-1; 9 nucleotides line up with TRBD1. J was trimmed by 8 bases and V by 5 bases; bases with no gene match: 6. The CDR3 contains 13 residues. Germline loops: CDR1 MDHEN, CDR2 SYDVKM. The CDR3 sequence: CASSTLGTGEAFF. CDR3 in DNA: TGTGCCAGCAGTACCCTCGGGACAGGGGAAGCTTTCTTT.

The rearrangement links TRBV3-1 (or the pseudogene TRBV3-2) to TRBJ1-1; D gene uncertain. The V end was cut by 4 bases, the J end by 5 bases, with 14 bases between. The CDR3 covers 14 residues. Looked up from germline, CDR1 is LGHDT and CDR2 is YNNKEL (reference sequence). CDR3 in amino acids: CASSRLGSGTEAFF. CDR3 nucleotides: TGTGCCAGCAGCCGCCTCGGTTCGGGGACTGAAGCTTTCTTT.

V and J are TRBV19 and TRBJ1-2; TRBD1 matches at 7 bases. This CDR3 has 12 residues. V lost 6 bases and J lost 7; bases outside the gene matches: 5. Germline assignment: CDR1 LNHDA and CDR2 SQIVND (reference sequence). The CDR3 reads CASRTGWSGYTF. In DNA form, the CDR3 reads TGTGCCAGTAGGACAGGGTGGTCTGGCTACACCTTC.

The chain carries TRBV7-2 and TRBJ2-7; 11 bases align to TRBD2. The J segment lost 1 base and the V segment lost 1 base, leaving 9 bases of the junction unmatched. The germline gives CDR1 SGHTA, CDR2 FQGNSA. The CDR3 extends over 18 amino acids. DNA of the CDR3: TGTGCCAGCAGCTTAGGTCGACTAGCGGGGAGTAGGTCCTACGAGCAGTACTTC. Amino acids: CASSLGRLAGSRSYEQYF.

The CDR3 is CASSQVSFWFF. CDR3 DNA: TGTGCCAGCAGCCAAGTTAGCTTTTGGTTCTTC. This chain joins TRBV3-1 (or the pseudogene TRBV3-2) and TRBJ2-1; no clear D gene. Trimming removed 1 base from V and 15 bases from J, with 10 bases in between. The germline gives CDR1 LGHDT, CDR2 YNNKEL (reference sequence). This CDR3 region has 11 residues.

V usage is TRBV15 and J usage is TRBJ1-2; perhaps TRBD1 as D (6 bases). The CDR3 runs 13 residues. Germline CDR1 reads LNHNV; CDR2 reads YYDKDF (reference sequence). Trimming cost V 6 bases and J 5 bases, with 13 bases left between them. The CDR3 coding sequence is TGTGCCACCAGTCGACCCAGGGGATATGGCTACACCTTC. This codes for CATSRPRGYGYTF.

V is TRBV4-1 and J is TRBJ1-5; 9 positions match TRBD1. Germline V gene data show CDR1 as MGHRA and CDR2 as YSYEKL. The CDR3 length is 17 residues. Trimming cost V 6 bases and J 0 bases; bases outside gene matches: 9. Here the CDR3 DNA reads TGCGCCAGCAGAAAAACAGGGGGCGAGGGTAGCAATCAGCCCCAGCATTTT. The encoded protein is CASRKTGGEGSNQPQHF.

V is TRBV9 and J is TRBJ2-5, with 14 bases matching TRBD2. CDR1 SGDLS and CDR2 YYNGEE come from the germline V gene. The CDR3 extends over 17 amino acids. V lost 0 bases, J lost 5 bases, and 6 bases stayed unmatched. The CDR3 spells CASSVGGTSGRGETQYF. DNA for the CDR3: TGTGCCAGCAGCGTAGGGGGGACTAGCGGGAGAGGTGAGACCCAGTACTTC.

V and J are TRBV28 and TRBJ1-5; weak D call: TRBD1 (6 bases). Germline loops: CDR1 MDHEN, CDR2 SYDVKM. V lost 4 bases and J 7 bases, leaving 14 bases between the germline ends. The CDR3 runs to 14 residues. DNA of the CDR3: TGTGCCAGCAGTTACTCACAGGGCCAACAGCCCCAGCATTTT. Residues: CASSYSQGQQPQHF.

The chain combines TRBV6-5 with TRBJ1-5, with 8 bases matching TRBD1. Per germline, CDR1 MNHEY and CDR2 SVGAGI. The CDR3 has 14 residues. J lost 3 bases, V lost 7 bases, and 5 bases had no gene match. CDR3: CASTPGQVNQPQHF. CDR3 sequence (DNA): TGTGCCAGCACGCCGGGACAGGTCAATCAGCCCCAGCATTTT.

The J gene is TRBJ2-7, the V gene TRBV3-1 (or the pseudogene TRBV3-2), with TRBD2 matching over 7 bases. The junction had 8 bases not matched to a gene; V was cut back by 0 bases and J by 9 bases. The CDR3 has 14 amino acids. Germline CDR1 LGHDT, CDR2 YNNKEL (reference sequence). The CDR3 loop reads CASSQEETGGGQYF. In DNA, the CDR3 is TGTGCCAGCAGCCAAGAGGAAACGGGGGGAGGGCAGTACTTC.

V gene TRBV6-4 combines with J gene TRBJ2-2; perhaps TRBD1 as D (5 bases). V lost 6 bases, J lost 2 bases, and 13 bases lay in between. CDR3 length: 15 residues. Germline V CDR1 and CDR2: MRHNA, SNTAGT. The CDR3 bases are TGTGCCAGCAGGGGGCCCGCCCTCAACACCGGGGAGCTGTTTTTT. Residues: CASRGPALNTGELFF.

This clone was counted a single time. The chain carries TRBV7-8 and TRBJ2-5, with D hard to call. V was trimmed by 5 bases and J by 1 base, leaving 5 bases between them. The CDR3 is 12 amino acids. CDR1 SGHVS and CDR2 FQNEAQ come from the germline V gene. CDR3 bases: TGTGCCAGCAGCGGCGGCCAAGAGACCCAGTACTTC. It encodes CASSGGQETQYF.